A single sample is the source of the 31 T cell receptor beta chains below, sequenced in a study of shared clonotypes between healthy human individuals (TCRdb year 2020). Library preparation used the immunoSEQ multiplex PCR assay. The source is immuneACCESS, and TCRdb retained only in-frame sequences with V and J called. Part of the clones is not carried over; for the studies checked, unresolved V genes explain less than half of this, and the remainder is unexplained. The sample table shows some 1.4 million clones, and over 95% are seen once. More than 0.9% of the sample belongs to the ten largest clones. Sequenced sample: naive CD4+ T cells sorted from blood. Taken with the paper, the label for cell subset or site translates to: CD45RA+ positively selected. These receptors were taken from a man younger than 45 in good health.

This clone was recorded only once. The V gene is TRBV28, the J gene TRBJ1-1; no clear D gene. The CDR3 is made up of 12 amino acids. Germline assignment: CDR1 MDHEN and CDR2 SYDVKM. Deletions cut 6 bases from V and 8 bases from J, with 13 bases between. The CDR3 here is CASRLTGREAFF. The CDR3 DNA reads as TGTGCCAGCAGGTTGACCGGTCGGGAAGCTTTCTTT.

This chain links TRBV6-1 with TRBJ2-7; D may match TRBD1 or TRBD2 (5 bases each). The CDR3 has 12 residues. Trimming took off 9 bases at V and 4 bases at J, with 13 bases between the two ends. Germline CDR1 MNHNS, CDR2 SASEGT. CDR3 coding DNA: TGTGCCAGTTGGGGTGGGACGTACGAGCAGTACTTC. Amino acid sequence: CASWGGTYEQYF.

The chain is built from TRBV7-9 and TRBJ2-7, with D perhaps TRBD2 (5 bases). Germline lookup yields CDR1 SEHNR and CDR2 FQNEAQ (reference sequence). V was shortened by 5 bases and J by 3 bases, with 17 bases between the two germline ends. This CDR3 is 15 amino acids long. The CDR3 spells CASSPLGTGNYEQYF. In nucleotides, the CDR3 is TGTGCCAGCAGCCCCCTCGGAACGGGGAACTACGAGCAGTACTTC.

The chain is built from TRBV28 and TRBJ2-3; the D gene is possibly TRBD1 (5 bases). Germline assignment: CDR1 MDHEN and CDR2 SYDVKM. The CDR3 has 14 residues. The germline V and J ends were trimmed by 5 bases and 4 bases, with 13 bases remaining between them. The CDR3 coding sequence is TGTGCCAGCAGTCACCCGACAGTTCCAGATACGCAGTATTTT. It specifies CASSHPTVPDTQYF.

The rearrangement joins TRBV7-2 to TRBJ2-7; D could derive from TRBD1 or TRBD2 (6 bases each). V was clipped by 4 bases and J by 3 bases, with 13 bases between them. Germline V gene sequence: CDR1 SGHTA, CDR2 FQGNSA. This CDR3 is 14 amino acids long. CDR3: CASSYNGGLYEQYF. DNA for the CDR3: TGTGCCAGCAGCTATAACGGGGGCCTCTACGAGCAGTACTTC. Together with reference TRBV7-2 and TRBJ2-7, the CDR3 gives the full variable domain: GAGVSQSPSNKVTEKGKDVELRCDPISGHTALYWYRQSLGQGLEFLIYFQGNSAPDKSGLPSDRFSAERTGGSVSTLTIQRTQQEDSAVYLCASSYNGGLYEQYFGPGTRLTVT.

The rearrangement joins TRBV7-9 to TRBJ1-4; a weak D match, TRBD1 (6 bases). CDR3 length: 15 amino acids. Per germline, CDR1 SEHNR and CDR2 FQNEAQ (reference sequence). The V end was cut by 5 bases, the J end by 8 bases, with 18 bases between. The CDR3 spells CASSTDGGLWEKLFF. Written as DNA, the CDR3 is TGTGCCAGCAGCACCGACGGGGGGCTCTGGGAAAAACTGTTTTTT.

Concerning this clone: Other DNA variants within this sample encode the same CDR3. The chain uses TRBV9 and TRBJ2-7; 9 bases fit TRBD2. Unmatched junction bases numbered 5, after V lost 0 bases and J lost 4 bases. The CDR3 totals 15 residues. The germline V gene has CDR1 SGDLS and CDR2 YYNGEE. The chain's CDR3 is CASSVAGAGGYEQYF. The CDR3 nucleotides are TGTGCCAGCAGCGTAGCGGGAGCGGGAGGTTACGAGCAGTACTTC.

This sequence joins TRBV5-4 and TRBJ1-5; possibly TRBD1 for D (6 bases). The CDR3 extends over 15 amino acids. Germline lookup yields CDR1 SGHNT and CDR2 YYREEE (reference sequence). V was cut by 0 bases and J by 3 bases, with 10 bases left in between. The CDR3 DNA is TGTGCCAGCAGCTTGGGGGGGACAATCAATCAGCCCCAGCATTTT. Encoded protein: CASSLGGTINQPQHF.

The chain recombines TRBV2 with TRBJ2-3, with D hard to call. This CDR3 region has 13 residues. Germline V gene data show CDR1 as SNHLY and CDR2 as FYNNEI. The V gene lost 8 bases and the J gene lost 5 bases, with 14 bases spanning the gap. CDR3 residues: CASQADWGDTQYF. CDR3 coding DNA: TGTGCCAGCCAAGCAGACTGGGGAGATACGCAGTATTTT.

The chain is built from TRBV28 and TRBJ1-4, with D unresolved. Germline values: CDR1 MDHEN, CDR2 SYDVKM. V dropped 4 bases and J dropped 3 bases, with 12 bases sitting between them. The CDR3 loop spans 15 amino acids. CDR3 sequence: CASSYGRRANEKLFF. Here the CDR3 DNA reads TGTGCCAGCAGTTATGGCCGCCGAGCTAATGAAAAACTGTTTTTT.

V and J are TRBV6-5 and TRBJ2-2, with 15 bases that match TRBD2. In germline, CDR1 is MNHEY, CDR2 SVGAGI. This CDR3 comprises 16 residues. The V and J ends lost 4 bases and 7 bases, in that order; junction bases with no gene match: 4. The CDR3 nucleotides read TGTGCCAGCAGTTCGGGACTAGCGGGAGGAATCGGGGAGCTGTTTTTT. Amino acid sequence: CASSSGLAGGIGELFF.

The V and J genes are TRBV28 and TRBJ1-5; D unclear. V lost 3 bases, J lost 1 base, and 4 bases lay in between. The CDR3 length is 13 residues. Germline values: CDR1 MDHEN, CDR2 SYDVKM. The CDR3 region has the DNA TGTGCCAGCAGTTTTCAGAGCAATCAGCCCCAGCATTTT. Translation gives CASSFQSNQPQHF.

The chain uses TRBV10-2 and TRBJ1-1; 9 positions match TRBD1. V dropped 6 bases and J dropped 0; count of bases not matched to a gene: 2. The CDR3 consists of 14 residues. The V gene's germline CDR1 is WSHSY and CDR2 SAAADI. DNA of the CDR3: TGCGCCAGCAGCGGACAGGGGTTGAACACTGAAGCTTTCTTT. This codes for CASSGQGLNTEAFF.

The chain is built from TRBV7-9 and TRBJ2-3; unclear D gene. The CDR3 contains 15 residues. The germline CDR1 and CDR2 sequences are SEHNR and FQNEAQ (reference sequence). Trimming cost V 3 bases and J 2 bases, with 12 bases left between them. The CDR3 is CASSLAGLPTDTQYF. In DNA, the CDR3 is TGTGCCAGCAGCTTGGCCGGGCTCCCCACAGATACGCAGTATTTT.

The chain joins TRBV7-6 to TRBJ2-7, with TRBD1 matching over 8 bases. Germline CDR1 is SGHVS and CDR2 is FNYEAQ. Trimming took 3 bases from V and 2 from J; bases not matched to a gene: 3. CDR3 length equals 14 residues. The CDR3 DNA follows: TGTGCCAGCAGCTTGGGACAGGTCCCCTACGAGCAGTACTTC. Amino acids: CASSLGQVPYEQYF. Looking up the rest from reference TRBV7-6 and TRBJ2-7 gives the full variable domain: GAGVSQSPRYKVTKRGQDVALRCDPISGHVSLYWYRQALGQGPEFLTYFNYEAQQDKSGLPNDRFSAERPEGSISTLTIQRTEQRDSAMYRCASSLGQVPYEQYFGPGTRLTVT.

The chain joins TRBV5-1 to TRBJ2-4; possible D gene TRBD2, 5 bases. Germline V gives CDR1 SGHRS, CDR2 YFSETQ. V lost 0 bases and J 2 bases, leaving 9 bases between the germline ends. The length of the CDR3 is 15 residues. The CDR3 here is CASSLGSGTKNIQYF. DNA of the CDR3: TGCGCCAGCAGCTTGGGGTCGGGAACCAAAAACATTCAGTACTTC.

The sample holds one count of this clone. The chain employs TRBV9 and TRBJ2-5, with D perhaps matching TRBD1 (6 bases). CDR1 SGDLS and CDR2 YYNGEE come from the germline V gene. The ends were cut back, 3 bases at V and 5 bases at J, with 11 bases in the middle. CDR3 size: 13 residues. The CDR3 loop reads CASSGQVRETQYF. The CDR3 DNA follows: TGTGCCAGCAGCGGACAGGTTAGGGAGACCCAGTACTTC.

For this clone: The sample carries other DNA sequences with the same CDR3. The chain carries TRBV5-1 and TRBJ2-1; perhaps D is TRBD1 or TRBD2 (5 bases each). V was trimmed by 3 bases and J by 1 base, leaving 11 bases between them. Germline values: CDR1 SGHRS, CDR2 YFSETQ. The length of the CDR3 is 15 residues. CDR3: CASSSGTQSYNEQFF. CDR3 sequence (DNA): TGCGCCAGCAGCTCCGGGACGCAGTCCTACAATGAGCAGTTCTTC.

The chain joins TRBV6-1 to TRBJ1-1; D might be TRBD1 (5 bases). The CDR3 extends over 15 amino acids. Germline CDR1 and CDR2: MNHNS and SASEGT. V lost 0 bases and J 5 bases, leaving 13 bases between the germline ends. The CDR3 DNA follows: TGTGCCAGCAGTGAAGCCGGAGCAGGGTGGACTGAAGCTTTCTTT. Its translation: CASSEAGAGWTEAFF.

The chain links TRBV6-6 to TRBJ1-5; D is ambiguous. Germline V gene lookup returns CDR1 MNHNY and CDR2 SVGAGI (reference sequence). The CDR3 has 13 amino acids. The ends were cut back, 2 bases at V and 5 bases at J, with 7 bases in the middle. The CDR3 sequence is CASSYEVHQPQHF. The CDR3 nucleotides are TGTGCCAGCAGTTACGAGGTTCATCAGCCCCAGCATTTT.

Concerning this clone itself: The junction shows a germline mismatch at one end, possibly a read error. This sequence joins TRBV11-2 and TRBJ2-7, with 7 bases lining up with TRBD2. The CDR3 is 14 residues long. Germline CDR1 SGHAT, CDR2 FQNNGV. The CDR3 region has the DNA TGTGCCAGCAGCTTAGTCACGGGGAGGGGAAAATGGAGCTTC. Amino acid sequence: CASSLVTGRGKWSF.

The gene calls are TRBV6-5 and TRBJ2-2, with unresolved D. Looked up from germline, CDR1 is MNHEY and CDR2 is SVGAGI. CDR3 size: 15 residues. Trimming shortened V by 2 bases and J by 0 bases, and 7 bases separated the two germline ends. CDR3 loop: CASSYQFANTGELFF. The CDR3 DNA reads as TGTGCCAGCAGTTACCAATTTGCGAACACCGGGGAGCTGTTTTTT.

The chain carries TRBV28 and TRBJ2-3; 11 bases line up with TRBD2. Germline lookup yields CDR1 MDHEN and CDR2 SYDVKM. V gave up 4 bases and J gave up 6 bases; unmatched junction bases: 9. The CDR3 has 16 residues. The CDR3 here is CASSSLAGVVADTQYF. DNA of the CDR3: TGTGCCAGCAGTTCACTAGCGGGAGTCGTGGCGGATACGCAGTATTTT. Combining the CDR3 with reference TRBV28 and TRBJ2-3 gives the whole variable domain DVKVTQSSRYLVKRTGEKVFLECVQDMDHENMFWYRQDPGLGLRLIYFSYDVKMKEKGDIPEGYSVSREKKERFSLILESASTNQTSMYLCASSSLAGVVADTQYFGPGTRLTVL.

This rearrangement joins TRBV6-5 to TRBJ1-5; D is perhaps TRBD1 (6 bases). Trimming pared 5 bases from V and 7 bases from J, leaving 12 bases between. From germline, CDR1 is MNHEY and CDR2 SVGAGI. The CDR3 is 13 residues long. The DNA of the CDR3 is TGTGCCAGCAGTCGACAACAGGGACAGCCCCAGCATTTT. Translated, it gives CASSRQQGQPQHF.

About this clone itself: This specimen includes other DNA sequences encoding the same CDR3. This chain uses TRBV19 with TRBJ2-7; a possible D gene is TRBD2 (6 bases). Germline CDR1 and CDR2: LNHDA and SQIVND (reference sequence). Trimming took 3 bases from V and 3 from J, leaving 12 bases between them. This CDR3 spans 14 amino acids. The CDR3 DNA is TGTGCCAGTAGTATTGCGGCGGGGAACTACGAGCAGTACTTC. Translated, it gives CASSIAAGNYEQYF.

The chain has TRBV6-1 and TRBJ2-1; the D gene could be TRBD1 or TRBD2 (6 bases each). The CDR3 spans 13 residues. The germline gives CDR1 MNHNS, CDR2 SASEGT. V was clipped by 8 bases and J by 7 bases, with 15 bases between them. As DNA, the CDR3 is TGTGCCAGCTCGGGGGCAGGCGAAAATGAGCAGTTCTTC. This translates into CASSGAGENEQFF.

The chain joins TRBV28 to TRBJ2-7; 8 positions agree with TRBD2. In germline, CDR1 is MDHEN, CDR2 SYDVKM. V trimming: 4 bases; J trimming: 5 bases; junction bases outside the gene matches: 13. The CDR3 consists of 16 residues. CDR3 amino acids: CASSSGGAGPAHEQYF. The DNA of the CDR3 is TGTGCCAGCAGTTCGGGGGGGGCAGGACCTGCCCACGAGCAGTACTTC. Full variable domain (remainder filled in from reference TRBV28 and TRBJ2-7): DVKVTQSSRYLVKRTGEKVFLECVQDMDHENMFWYRQDPGLGLRLIYFSYDVKMKEKGDIPEGYSVSREKKERFSLILESASTNQTSMYLCASSSGGAGPAHEQYFGPGTRLTVT.

In nucleotides, the CDR3 is TGTGCCAGCAGCTTAGACAGGGTGGGTGAGCAGTTCTTC. Translated, it gives CASSLDRVGEQFF. The chain employs TRBV11-2 and TRBJ2-1, with D possibly matching TRBD1 (5 bases). The CDR3 contains 13 residues. V gave up 0 bases and J gave up 9 bases, with 9 bases separating them. CDR1 is SGHAT and CDR2 is FQNNGV in the germline V gene.

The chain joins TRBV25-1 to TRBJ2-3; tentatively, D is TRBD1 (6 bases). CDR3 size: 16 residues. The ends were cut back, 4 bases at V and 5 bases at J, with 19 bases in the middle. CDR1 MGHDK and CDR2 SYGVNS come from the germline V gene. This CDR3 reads CASSVDRRVVGDTQYF. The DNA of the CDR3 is TGTGCCAGCAGTGTTGACAGGAGAGTGGTGGGAGATACGCAGTATTTT.

Here the CDR3 DNA reads TGTGCCAGCAGCTTGGGCCTAGCTAGAAACAATGAGCAGTTCTTC. Translating it yields CASSLGLARNNEQFF. The chain employs TRBV5-4 and TRBJ2-1, with D maybe TRBD2 (5 bases). Trimming cost V 0 bases and J 5 bases, with 12 bases left between them. The CDR3 length is 15 residues. CDR1 is SGHNT, CDR2 YYREEE, per germline (reference sequence).

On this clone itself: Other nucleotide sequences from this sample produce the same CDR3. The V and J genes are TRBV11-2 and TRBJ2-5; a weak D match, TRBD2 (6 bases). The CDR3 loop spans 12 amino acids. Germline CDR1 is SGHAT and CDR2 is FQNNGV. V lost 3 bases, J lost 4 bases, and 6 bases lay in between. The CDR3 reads CASSLTRETQYF. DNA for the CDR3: TGTGCCAGCAGCTTGACTAGAGAGACCCAGTACTTC.